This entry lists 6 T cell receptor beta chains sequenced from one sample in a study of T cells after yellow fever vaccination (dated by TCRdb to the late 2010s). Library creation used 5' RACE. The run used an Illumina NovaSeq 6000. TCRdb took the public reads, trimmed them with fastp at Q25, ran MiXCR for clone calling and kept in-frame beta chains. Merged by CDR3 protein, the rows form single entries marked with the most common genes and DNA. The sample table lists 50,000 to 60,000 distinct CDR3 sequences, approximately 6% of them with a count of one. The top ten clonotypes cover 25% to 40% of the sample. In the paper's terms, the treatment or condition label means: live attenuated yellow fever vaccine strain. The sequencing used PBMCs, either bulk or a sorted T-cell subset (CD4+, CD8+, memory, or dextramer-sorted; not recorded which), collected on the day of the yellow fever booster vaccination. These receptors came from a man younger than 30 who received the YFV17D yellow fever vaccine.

CDR3 DNA: TGTGCCAGCAGCCCGGACATTTTCGAGATGAACACTGAAGCTTTCTTT. It is translated as CASSPDIFEMNTEAFF. The genes are TRBV5-4 and TRBJ1-1, with D possibly being TRBD1 (5 bases). CDR1 is SGHNT, CDR2 YYREEE, per germline (reference sequence). The CDR3 spans 16 residues. The V end was cut by 4 bases, the J end by 0 bases, with 16 bases between.

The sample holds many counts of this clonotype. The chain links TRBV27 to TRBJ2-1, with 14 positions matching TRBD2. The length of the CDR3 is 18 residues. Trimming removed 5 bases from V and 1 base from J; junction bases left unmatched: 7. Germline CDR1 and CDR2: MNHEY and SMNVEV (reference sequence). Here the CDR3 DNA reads TGTGCCAGCAGTCGACTAGCGGGGGGGGCCGGATCCTACAATGAGCAGTTCTTC. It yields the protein CASSRLAGGAGSYNEQFF.

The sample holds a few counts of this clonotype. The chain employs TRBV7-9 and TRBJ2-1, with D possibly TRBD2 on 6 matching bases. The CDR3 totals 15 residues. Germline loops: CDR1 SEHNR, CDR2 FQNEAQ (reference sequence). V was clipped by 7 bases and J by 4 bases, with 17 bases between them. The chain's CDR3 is CASTRDSTTYNEQFF. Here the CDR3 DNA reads TGTGCCAGCACTAGGGACTCAACGACATACAATGAGCAGTTCTTC. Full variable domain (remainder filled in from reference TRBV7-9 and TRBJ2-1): DTGVSQNPRHKITKRGQNVTFRCDPISEHNRLYWYRQTLGQGPEFLTYFQNEAQLEKSRLLSDRFSAERPKGSFSTLEIQRTEQGDSAMYLCASTRDSTTYNEQFFGPGTRLTVL.

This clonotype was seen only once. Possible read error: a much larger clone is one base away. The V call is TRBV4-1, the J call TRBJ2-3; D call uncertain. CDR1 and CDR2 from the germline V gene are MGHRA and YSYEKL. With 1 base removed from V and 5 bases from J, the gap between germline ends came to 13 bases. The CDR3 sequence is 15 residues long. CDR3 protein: CASSQVDVTLDTQYF. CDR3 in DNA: TGCGCCAGCAGCCAAGTGGACGTTACTCTAGATACGCAGTATTTT.

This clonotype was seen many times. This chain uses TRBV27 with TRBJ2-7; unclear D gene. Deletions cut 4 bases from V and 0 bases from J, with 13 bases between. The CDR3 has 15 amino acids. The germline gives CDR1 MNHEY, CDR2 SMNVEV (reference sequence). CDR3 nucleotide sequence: TGTGCCAGCAGTTATGCGGCCGAGAGCTCCTACGAGCAGTACTTC. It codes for CASSYAAESSYEQYF.

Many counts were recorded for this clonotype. The CDR3 loop is CASSSGPTDTQYF. The CDR3 DNA is TGTGCCAGCAGCTCGGGACCTACAGATACGCAGTATTTT. The chain joins TRBV13 to TRBJ2-3, with D perhaps TRBD1 or TRBD2 (5 bases each). The V gene lost 4 bases and the J gene lost 3 bases, with 8 bases spanning the gap. The CDR3 runs to 13 residues. Germline loops: CDR1 PRHDT, CDR2 FYEKMQ (reference sequence).